These 21 T cell receptor beta chains share one sample of origin, sequenced in a study of tumor-infiltrating lymphocytes in localized non-small cell lung cancer. Produced via immunoSEQ multiplex PCR; TCRdb's table is partial and in-frame only. The sample consists of 27,000 or so clones, roughly 85% of them appearing once. Sequences were obtained from lung tumor tissue. Source of these receptors: a human donor with non-small cell lung cancer.

The rearrangement uses TRBV19 and TRBJ1-5; 10 nucleotides line up with TRBD1. V was pared by 6 bases and J by 1 base, with 3 bases of the junction left unmatched. Germline V CDR1 and CDR2: LNHDA, SQIVND (reference sequence). The CDR3 consists of 15 residues. CDR3 residues: CASSLGQGSNQPQHF. CDR3 bases: TGTGCCAGTAGCCTGGGACAGGGGAGCAATCAGCCCCAGCATTTT.

The genes are TRBV7-2 and TRBJ2-1, with 8 bases lining up with TRBD2. Germline CDR1 is SGHTA and CDR2 is FQGNSA. V dropped 5 bases and J dropped 0; count of bases not matched to a gene: 9. The CDR3 runs to 17 residues. CDR3 sequence (DNA): TGTGCCAGCAGCCCGTCCCTAGCGGGTTCCTCCTACAATGAGCAGTTCTTC. The encoded protein is CASSPSLAGSSYNEQFF.

The chain combines TRBV5-1 with TRBJ1-4; 7 bases fit TRBD1. Trimming removed 4 bases from V and 8 bases from J; junction bases left unmatched: 8. This CDR3 contains 14 residues. Per germline, CDR1 SGHRS and CDR2 YFSETQ. In nucleotides, the CDR3 is TGCGCCAGCAGCAACCGGGACAGTGAAGAAAAACTGTTTTTT. It yields the protein CASSNRDSEEKLFF.

The chain combines TRBV11-2 with TRBJ1-1; D is possibly TRBD1 (6 bases). CDR1 and CDR2 from the germline V gene are SGHAT and FQNNGV. Trimming took off 3 bases at V and 5 bases at J, with 16 bases between the two ends. The CDR3 loop spans 15 amino acids. The CDR3 reads CASSFTRGVGTEAFF. CDR3 nucleotides: TGTGCCAGCAGCTTTACAAGGGGGGTCGGGACTGAAGCTTTCTTT. Variable domain in full (rest from reference TRBV11-2 and TRBJ1-1): EAGVAQSPRYKIIEKRQSVAFWCNPISGHATLYWYQQILGQGPKLLIQFQNNGVVDDSQLPKDRFSAERLKGVDSTLKIQPAKLEDSAVYLCASSFTRGVGTEAFFGQGTRLTVV.

The rearrangement uses TRBV7-2 and TRBJ1-1; tentatively, D is TRBD1 (6 bases). Germline V gene lookup returns CDR1 SGHTA and CDR2 FQGNSA. This CDR3 is 12 amino acids long. Trimming cost V 5 bases and J 5 bases, with 9 bases left between them. This CDR3 reads CASSRGRTEAFF. The CDR3 DNA sequence: TGTGCCAGCAGCCGGGGGCGGACTGAAGCTTTCTTT.

V and J are TRBV15 and TRBJ2-1; the match to TRBD2 covers 10 bases. Germline values: CDR1 LNHNV, CDR2 YYDKDF (reference sequence). The CDR3 contains 15 residues. Trimming at V came to 4 bases and at J to 10 bases, leaving 10 bases not matched to a gene. The CDR3: CATSIERGGRWEQFF. CDR3 sequence (DNA): TGTGCCACCAGCATCGAGCGGGGGGGCCGGTGGGAGCAGTTCTTC.

There are a few counts of this clone. The rearrangement uses TRBV5-1 and TRBJ2-3; 8 nucleotides match TRBD1. CDR1 SGHRS and CDR2 YFSETQ come from the germline V gene. V trimming: 4 bases; J trimming: 3 bases; junction bases outside the gene matches: 10. The CDR3 loop spans 16 amino acids. The CDR3 bases are TGCGCCAGCAGCCCTCGACAGGGGCGCAATACAGATACGCAGTATTTT. It yields the protein CASSPRQGRNTDTQYF.

V is TRBV27 and J is TRBJ1-6; a possible D gene is TRBD1 (5 bases). The CDR3 has 14 residues. Germline lookup yields CDR1 MNHEY and CDR2 SMNVEV (reference sequence). The V end lost 6 bases, the J end lost 4 bases, and 10 bases lay between the germline ends. In DNA, the CDR3 is TGTGCCAGCAGGATGGGGGGGTATAATTCACCCCTCCACTTT. It translates to CASRMGGYNSPLHF.

This rearrangement joins TRBV6-1 to TRBJ2-7; 9 bases match TRBD1. The CDR3 is 14 amino acids. Germline assignment: CDR1 MNHNS and CDR2 SASEGT. With 6 bases clipped from V and 0 bases from J, the junction kept 3 bases outside the gene matches. Here the CDR3 DNA reads TGTGCCAGCAGGGGGACAGGGAGCTCCTACGAGCAGTACTTC. Residues: CASRGTGSSYEQYF.

This rearrangement joins TRBV5-1 to TRBJ2-7, with D tentatively TRBD1 or TRBD2 (5 bases each). V shed 6 bases and J shed 0 bases, with 16 bases lying between them. The germline V gene encodes CDR1 SGHRS and CDR2 YFSETQ. CDR3 length equals 15 residues. DNA for the CDR3: TGCGCCAGCAAGATATCCGGGACGGACTCCTACGAGCAGTACTTC. It encodes CASKISGTDSYEQYF.

The genes are TRBV6-5 and TRBJ1-1; maybe TRBD1 (6 bases). Germline V gene sequence: CDR1 MNHEY, CDR2 SVGAGI. V shed 0 bases and J shed 4 bases, with 12 bases lying between them. CDR3 length equals 15 residues. The CDR3 region is CASSYSTGRTTEAFF. Written as DNA, the CDR3 is TGTGCCAGCAGTTACTCGACAGGCCGGACCACTGAAGCTTTCTTT.

This clone was seen a few times. This rearrangement joins TRBV18 to TRBJ2-7; 8 positions agree with TRBD1. This CDR3 is built from 15 residues. Unmatched junction bases numbered 6, after V lost 2 bases and J lost 3 bases. Germline V gene lookup returns CDR1 KGHSH and CDR2 LQKENI. The CDR3, as DNA: TGTGCCAGCTCACCAACTGACAGGGGTTACTACGAGCAGTACTTC. This gives the protein CASSPTDRGYYEQYF.

The chain couples TRBV19 to TRBJ2-7; 11 nucleotides match TRBD1. The J segment lost 6 bases and the V segment lost 5 bases, leaving 9 bases of the junction unmatched. This CDR3 has 15 amino acids. CDR1 is LNHDA, CDR2 SQIVND, per germline (reference sequence). CDR3 nucleotides: TGTGCCAGTAGTGCTGCCGGGACAGGGGGTTTCGAGCAGTACTTC. It codes for CASSAAGTGGFEQYF.

This rearrangement joins TRBV12-5 to TRBJ2-3; D call uncertain. The CDR3 spans 13 residues. Deletions cut 6 bases from V and 1 base from J, with 8 bases between. Germline CDR1 reads LGHNT; CDR2 reads FRNRAP. The CDR3 DNA reads as TGTGCTAGTGGGCTCGGCGGCACAGATACGCAGTATTTT. Its protein is CASGLGGTDTQYF.

This chain uses TRBV18 with TRBJ2-7; 10 bases agree with TRBD1. This CDR3 is 16 amino acids long. V lost 0 bases, J lost 2 bases, and 4 bases stayed unmatched. Per the germline V gene, CDR1 is KGHSH and CDR2 is LQKENI. The CDR3 bases are TGTGCCAGCTCACCACCTAGGACAGGGGGGACCTACGAGCAGTACTTC. Its protein is CASSPPRTGGTYEQYF.

The rearrangement uses TRBV9 and TRBJ2-7; D is ambiguous. Germline CDR1 is SGDLS and CDR2 is YYNGEE. This CDR3 is 15 amino acids long. Trimming took off 0 bases at V and 0 bases at J, with 10 bases between the two ends. CDR3 region: CASSVGGEDSYEQYF. As DNA, the CDR3 is TGTGCCAGCAGCGTAGGAGGAGAGGACTCCTACGAGCAGTACTTC.

V usage is TRBV13 and J usage is TRBJ1-1, with 7 nucleotides matching TRBD1. There are 15 residues in the CDR3. V shed 3 bases, J shed 4 bases, and the junction held 8 bases outside the gene matches. The germline gives CDR1 PRHDT, CDR2 FYEKMQ (reference sequence). The CDR3 region has the DNA TGTGCCAGCAGCTTCGGACAGGCGGGCCCCACTGAAGCTTTCTTT. Translated: CASSFGQAGPTEAFF.

V and J are TRBV29-1 and TRBJ2-7; weak D call: TRBD2 (6 bases). The V and J ends lost 4 bases and 6 bases respectively, with 25 bases between them. This CDR3 spans 16 amino acids. CDR1 SQVTM and CDR2 ANQGSEA come from the germline V gene. CDR3: CSVANGGAKPGGEQYF. The CDR3 region has the DNA TGCAGCGTTGCAAACGGAGGGGCCAAACCCGGGGGCGAGCAGTACTTC.

The chain is built from TRBV20-1 and TRBJ1-2; D possibly corresponds to TRBD1 (6 bases). The germline V and J ends were trimmed by 2 bases and 5 bases, with 6 bases remaining between them. The CDR3 covers 11 residues. Germline V CDR1 and CDR2: DFQATT, SNEGSKA (reference sequence). This CDR3 is CSARQGYGYTF. The CDR3 nucleotides read TGCAGTGCTAGACAGGGGTATGGCTACACCTTC.

CDR3 sequence reads: CSVGVENSPLHF. DNA for the CDR3: TGCAGCGTTGGGGTTGAGAATTCACCCCTCCACTTT. The chain carries TRBV29-1 and TRBJ1-6; D is undetermined. The CDR3 is made up of 12 amino acids. V was pared by 4 bases and J by 7 bases, with 8 bases between. From germline, CDR1 is SQVTM and CDR2 ANQGSEA.

The chain joins TRBV5-1 to TRBJ2-7, with TRBD2 matching over 12 bases. Germline assignment: CDR1 SGHRS and CDR2 YFSETQ. The ends lost 4 bases at V and 0 bases at J; junction bases unmatched: 8. The CDR3 consists of 17 residues. The chain's CDR3 is CASSPGLAGLHSYEQYF. The DNA of the CDR3 is TGCGCCAGCAGCCCGGGACTAGCGGGCCTACACTCCTACGAGCAGTACTTC.